The T cell receptor beta chain described here comes from a study of tumor-infiltrating lymphocytes in oesophageal squamous cell carcinoma. Sample share makes this clonotype medium-sized. TCRdb used MiXCR to reprocess the PCR reads, holding one entry per CDR3 protein. The sample records 20,000 or so distinct CDR3 sequences, about 35% being singletons. The clonotype comes from a female donor with esophageal squamous cell carcinoma. Sequencing was done on a sample of esophageal tumor tissue.

The CDR3 DNA follows: TGTGCCAGCAGTTACTCTCGGATCTCTGGAAACACCATATATTTT. It translates to CASSYSRISGNTIYF. V is TRBV6-6 and J is TRBJ1-3; D is undetermined. Germline assignment: CDR1 MNHNY and CDR2 SVGAGI (reference sequence). CDR3 size: 15 residues. V lost 0 bases to trimming and J lost 0 bases, with 6 bases between them.